This TCR beta chain was identified during a study of shared clonotypes between healthy human individuals. Trimming removed 4 bases from V and 1 base from J; junction bases left unmatched: 4. Germline lookup yields CDR1 MNHNS and CDR2 SASEGT. This CDR3 has 15 residues. Sequencing was performed with immunoSEQ multiplex PCR; in TCRdb, only in-frame clones are kept and a portion is missing. The table records 2 million to 2.5 million clones, 85% to 95% of them present only once. Negatively enriched CD4+ T cells were divided by CD45RA into naive and memory. Sequencing used naive CD4+ T cells from PBMCs. Subset defined: CD45RA+ positively selected. The clonotype was recovered from a man aged 18 to 29 in good health. Some clones in this sample may be carry-over from other donors' samples. This rearrangement joins TRBV6-1 to TRBJ2-3, with TRBD2 identical over 8 bases. The CDR3 nucleotides read TGTGCCAGCAGTGCGAGCGGGAGTCGCACAGATACGCAGTATTTT. Its translation: CASSASGSRTDTQYF.